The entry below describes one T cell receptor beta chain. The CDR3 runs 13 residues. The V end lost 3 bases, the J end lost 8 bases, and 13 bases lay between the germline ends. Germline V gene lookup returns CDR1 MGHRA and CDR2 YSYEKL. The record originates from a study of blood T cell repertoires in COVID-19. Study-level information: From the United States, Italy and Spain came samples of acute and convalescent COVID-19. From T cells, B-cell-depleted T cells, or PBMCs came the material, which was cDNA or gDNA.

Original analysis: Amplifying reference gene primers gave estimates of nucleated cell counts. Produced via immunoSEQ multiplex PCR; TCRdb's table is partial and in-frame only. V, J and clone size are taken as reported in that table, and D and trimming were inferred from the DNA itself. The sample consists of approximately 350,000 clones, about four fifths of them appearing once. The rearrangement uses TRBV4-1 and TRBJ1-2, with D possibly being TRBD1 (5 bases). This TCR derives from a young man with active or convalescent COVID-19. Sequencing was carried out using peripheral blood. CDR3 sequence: CASSHRTGEGYTF. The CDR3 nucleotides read TGCGCCAGCAGCCACCGCACGGGGGAGGGCTACACCTTC.